The T cell receptor beta chain under discussion was sequenced for a study of blood T cell repertoires in COVID-19. Study-wide background: Acute and convalescent COVID-19 specimens originated in the United States, Italy and Spain.

The CDR3 has 13 amino acids. V lost 4 bases, J lost 8 bases, and 9 bases lay in between. The V gene's germline CDR1 is SEHNR and CDR2 FQNEAQ (reference sequence). In the original processing: Amplification from reference gene primers served as the basis for estimated nucleated cell counts. Produced via immunoSEQ multiplex PCR; TCRdb's table is partial and in-frame only. The D gene and trimming were derived from the DNA, and the V and J assignments and clone size from that table. The sample lists tens of thousands of clones, roughly nine tenths occurring once. V usage is TRBV7-9 and J usage is TRBJ1-6; D call uncertain. The clonotype was recovered from a human donor in a cohort sampled during active COVID-19. Sequenced input: peripheral blood. This CDR3 reads CASSSGWDSPLHF. The CDR3 DNA follows: TGTGCCAGCAGCTCGGGGTGGGATTCACCCCTCCACTTT.